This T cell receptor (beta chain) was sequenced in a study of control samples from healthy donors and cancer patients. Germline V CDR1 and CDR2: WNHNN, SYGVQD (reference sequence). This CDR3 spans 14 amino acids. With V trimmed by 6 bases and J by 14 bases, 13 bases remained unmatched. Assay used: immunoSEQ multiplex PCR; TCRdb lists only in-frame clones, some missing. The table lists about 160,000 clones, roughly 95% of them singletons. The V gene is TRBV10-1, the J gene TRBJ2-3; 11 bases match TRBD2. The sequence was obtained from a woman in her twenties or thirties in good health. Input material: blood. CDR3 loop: CASRLQKLAGVLYF. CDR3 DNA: TGCGCCAGCAGGCTACAAAAACTAGCGGGAGTTCTGTATTTT.